This T cell receptor (beta chain) is drawn from a study of spatial heterogeneity in lung cancer. Every individual TCR cDNA molecule carried its own unique molecular identifier, which allowed correction of PCR and sequencing errors. TCRdb processed the 5' RACE reads anew with MiXCR; each CDR3 protein has one entry. Here the sample spans about 6,800 distinct CDR3 sequences, more than 13% being singletons. Notes on the study in general: The number of expanded tumor alpha and beta chains correlated with mutation number.

The time point was: sample taken at primary tumor resection. 72 TRACERx patients with early, untreated non-small cell lung cancer donated samples. Sequencing covered unsorted whole RNA taken from tumor, nontumor lung or frozen PBMC. V dropped 6 bases and J dropped 3 bases, with 12 bases sitting between them. Looked up from germline, CDR1 is SQVTM and CDR2 is ANQGSEA. The CDR3 runs to 13 residues. By share, this clonotype counts as medium-sized. The antigen remains undetermined. Being off target in a library aimed at alpha chains, this beta chain has a size of little meaning. The sequence was obtained from a male donor with early-stage non-small cell lung cancer. This chain connects TRBV29-1 to TRBJ2-1; D gene ambiguous. Sequences were derived from lung tumor tissue, sampled at surgery. The CDR3 region has the DNA TGCAGCGTCCTCTACTCGGACTACAATGAGCAGTTCTTC. It yields the protein CSVLYSDYNEQFF.